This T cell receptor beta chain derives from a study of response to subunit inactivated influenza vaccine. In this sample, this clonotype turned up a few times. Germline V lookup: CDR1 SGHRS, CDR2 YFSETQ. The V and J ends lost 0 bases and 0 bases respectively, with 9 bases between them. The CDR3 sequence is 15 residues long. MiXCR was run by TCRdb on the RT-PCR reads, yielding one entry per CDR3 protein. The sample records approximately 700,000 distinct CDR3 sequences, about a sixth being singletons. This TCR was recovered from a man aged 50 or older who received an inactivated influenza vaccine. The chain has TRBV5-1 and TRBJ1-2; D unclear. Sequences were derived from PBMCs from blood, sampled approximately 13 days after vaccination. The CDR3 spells CASSLVDGANYGYTF. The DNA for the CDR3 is TGCGCCAGCAGCTTGGTCGACGGAGCTAACTATGGCTACACCTTC.